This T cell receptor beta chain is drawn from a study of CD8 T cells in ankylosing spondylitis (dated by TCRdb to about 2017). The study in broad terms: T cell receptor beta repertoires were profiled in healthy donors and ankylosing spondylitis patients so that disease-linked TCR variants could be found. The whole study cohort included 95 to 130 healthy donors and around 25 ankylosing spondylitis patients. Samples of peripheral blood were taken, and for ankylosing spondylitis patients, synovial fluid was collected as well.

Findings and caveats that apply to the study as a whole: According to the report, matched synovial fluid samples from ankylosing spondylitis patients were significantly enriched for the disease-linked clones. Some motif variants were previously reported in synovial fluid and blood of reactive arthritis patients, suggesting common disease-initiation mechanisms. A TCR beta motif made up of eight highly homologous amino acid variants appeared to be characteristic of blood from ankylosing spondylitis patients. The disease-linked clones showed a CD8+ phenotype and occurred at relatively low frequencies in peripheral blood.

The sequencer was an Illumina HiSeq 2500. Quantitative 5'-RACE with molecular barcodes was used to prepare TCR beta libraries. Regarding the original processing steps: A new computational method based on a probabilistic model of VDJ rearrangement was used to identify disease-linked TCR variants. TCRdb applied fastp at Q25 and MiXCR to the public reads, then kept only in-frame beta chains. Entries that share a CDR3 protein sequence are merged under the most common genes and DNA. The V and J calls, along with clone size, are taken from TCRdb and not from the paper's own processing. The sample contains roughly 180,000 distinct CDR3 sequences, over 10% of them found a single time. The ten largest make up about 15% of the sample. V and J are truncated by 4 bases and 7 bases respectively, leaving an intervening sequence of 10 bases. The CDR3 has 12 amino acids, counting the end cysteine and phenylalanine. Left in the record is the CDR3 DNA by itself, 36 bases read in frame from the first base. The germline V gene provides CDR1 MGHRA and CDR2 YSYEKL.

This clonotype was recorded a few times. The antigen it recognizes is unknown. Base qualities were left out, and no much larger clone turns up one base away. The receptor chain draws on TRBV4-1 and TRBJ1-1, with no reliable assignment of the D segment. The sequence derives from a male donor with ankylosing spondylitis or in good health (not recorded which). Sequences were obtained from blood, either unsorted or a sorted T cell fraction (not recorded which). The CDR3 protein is CASSPGPGEAFF. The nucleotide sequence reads TGCGCCAGCAGCCCTGGGCCCGGTGAAGCTTTCTTT.